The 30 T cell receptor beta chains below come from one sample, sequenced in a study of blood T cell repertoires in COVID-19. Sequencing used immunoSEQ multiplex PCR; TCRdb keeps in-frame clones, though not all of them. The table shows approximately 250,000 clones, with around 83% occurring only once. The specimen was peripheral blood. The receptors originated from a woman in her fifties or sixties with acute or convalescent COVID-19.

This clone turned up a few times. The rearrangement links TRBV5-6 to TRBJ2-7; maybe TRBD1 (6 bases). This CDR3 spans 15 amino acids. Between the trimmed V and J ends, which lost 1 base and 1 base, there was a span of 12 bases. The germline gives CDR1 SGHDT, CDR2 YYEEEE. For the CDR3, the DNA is TGTGCCAGCAGCTTGTGGGGCAGGGGATCCTACGAGCAGTACTTC. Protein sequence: CASSLWGRGSYEQYF.

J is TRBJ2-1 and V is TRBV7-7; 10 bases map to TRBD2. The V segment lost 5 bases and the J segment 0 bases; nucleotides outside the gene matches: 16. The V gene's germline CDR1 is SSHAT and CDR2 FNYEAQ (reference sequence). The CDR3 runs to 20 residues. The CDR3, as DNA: TGTGCCAGCAGCCCCATTCTAGCGGGAGATTTGCTCAGCTCCTACAATGAGCAGTTCTTC. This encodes CASSPILAGDLLSSYNEQFF.

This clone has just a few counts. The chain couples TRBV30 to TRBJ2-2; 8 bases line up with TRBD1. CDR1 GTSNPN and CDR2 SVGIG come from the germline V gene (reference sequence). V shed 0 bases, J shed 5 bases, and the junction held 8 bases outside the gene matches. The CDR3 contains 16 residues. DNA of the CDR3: TGTGCCTGGAGTGTACGGGGACAGGTTCGGACCGGGGAGCTGTTTTTT. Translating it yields CAWSVRGQVRTGELFF.

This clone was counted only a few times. The CDR3 region has the DNA TGTGCCAGCAGTTCGAAATTCCGGACTTATAATGAAAAACTGTTTTTT. Its translation is CASSSKFRTYNEKLFF. The rearrangement links TRBV6-5 to TRBJ1-4; no clear D gene. Trimming stripped 4 bases from V and 4 bases from J, with 16 bases between. This CDR3 is built from 16 residues. The V gene's germline CDR1 is MNHEY and CDR2 SVGAGI.

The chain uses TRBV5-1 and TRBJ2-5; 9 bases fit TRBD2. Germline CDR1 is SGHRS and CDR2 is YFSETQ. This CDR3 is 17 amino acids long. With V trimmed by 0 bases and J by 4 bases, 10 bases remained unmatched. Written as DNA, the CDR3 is TGCGCCAGCAGCTTGGTAGGCGGGGGGGCCTTAGGAGAGACCCAGTACTTC. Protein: CASSLVGGGALGETQYF.

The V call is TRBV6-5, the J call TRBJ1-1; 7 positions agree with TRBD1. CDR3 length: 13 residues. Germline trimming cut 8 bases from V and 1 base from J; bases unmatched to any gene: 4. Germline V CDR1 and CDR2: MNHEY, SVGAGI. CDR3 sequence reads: CASGQDPNTEAFF. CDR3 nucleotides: TGTGCCAGCGGACAGGACCCGAACACTGAAGCTTTCTTT.

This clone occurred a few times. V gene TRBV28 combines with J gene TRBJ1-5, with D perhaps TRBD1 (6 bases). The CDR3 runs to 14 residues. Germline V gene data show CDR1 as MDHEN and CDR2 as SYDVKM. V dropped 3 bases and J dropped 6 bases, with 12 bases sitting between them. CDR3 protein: CASSFGLDSQPQHF. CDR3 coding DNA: TGTGCCAGCAGTTTCGGTCTGGACAGTCAGCCCCAGCATTTT.

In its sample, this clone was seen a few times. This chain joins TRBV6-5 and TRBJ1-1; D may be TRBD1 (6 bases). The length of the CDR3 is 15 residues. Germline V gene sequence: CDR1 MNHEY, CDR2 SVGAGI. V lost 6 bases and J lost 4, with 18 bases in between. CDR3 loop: CASSVVRGSGTEAFF. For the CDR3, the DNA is TGTGCCAGCAGCGTCGTCAGGGGATCGGGCACTGAAGCTTTCTTT.

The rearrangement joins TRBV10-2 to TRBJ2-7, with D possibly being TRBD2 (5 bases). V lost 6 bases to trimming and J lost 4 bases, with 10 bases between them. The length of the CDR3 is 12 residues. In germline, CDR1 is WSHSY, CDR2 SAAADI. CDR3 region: CASSWESYEQYF. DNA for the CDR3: TGCGCCAGCAGCTGGGAGTCTTACGAGCAGTACTTC.

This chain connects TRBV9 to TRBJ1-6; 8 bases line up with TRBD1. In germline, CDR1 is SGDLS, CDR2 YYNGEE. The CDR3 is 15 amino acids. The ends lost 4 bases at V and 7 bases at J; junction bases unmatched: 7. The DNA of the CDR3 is TGTGCCAGCAGCCCGGGACAGGCGCAAAATTCACCCCTCCACTTT. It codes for CASSPGQAQNSPLHF.

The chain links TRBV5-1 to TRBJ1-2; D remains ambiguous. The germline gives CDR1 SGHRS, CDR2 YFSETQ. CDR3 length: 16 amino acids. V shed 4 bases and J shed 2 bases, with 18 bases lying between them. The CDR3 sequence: CASSLLGSSENYGYTF. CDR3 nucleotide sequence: TGCGCCAGCAGCCTTCTAGGATCCTCGGAAAACTATGGCTACACCTTC.

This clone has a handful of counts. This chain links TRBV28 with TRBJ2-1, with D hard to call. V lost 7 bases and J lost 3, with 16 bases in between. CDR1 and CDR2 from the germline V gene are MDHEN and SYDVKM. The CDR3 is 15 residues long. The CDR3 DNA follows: TGTGCCAGCACCTCTTCTGGGCCCCGCTACAATGAGCAGTTCTTC. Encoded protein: CASTSSGPRYNEQFF.

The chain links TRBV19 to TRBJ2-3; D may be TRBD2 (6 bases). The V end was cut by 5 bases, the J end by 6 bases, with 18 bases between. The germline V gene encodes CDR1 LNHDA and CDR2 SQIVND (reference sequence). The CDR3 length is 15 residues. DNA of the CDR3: TGTGCCAGTAGTTCTACCCGACTAGTCGGTGATACGCAGTATTTT. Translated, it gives CASSSTRLVGDTQYF.

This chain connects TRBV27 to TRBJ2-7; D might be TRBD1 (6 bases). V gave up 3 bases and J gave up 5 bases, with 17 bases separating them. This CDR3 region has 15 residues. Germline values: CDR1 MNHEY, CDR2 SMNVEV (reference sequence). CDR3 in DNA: TGTGCCAGCAGTTTGAGACAGGTGGGGTCCGACGAGCAGTACTTC. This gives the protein CASSLRQVGSDEQYF.

CDR3 residues: CATSDISGSGTGELFF. CDR3 nucleotides: TGTGCCACCAGTGATATTAGCGGGAGCGGTACCGGGGAGCTGTTTTTT. This chain joins TRBV24-1 and TRBJ2-2; 9 positions agree with TRBD2. Trimming at V came to 3 bases and at J to 5 bases, leaving 6 bases not matched to a gene. Germline V CDR1 and CDR2: KGHDR, SFDVKD. The CDR3 has 16 amino acids.

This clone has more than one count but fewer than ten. The CDR3 loop is CASSQEGGQGITYNSPLHF. CDR3 sequence (DNA): TGTGCCAGCAGCCAAGAGGGGGGACAGGGTATAACGTATAATTCACCCCTCCACTTT. The chain carries TRBV4-2 and TRBJ1-6; TRBD1 agrees at 9 bases. J was trimmed by 4 bases and V by 0 bases; bases with no gene match: 10. Germline V gene lookup returns CDR1 LGHNA and CDR2 YNFKEQ. The CDR3 totals 19 residues.

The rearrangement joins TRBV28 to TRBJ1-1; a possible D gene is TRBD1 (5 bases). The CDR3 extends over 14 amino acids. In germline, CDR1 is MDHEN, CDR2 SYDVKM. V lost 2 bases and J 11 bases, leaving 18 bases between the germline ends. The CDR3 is CASSLGGGATAAFF. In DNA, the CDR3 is TGTGCCAGCAGTTTAGGGGGGGGAGCTACGGCGGCTTTCTTT.

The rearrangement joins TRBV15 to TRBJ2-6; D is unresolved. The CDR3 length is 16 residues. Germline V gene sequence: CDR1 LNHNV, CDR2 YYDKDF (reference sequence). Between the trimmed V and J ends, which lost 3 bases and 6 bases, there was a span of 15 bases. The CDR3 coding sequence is TGTGCCACCAGCAGGGAAATCCCGGGTGCGGCCAACGTCCTGACTTTC. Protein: CATSREIPGAANVLTF.

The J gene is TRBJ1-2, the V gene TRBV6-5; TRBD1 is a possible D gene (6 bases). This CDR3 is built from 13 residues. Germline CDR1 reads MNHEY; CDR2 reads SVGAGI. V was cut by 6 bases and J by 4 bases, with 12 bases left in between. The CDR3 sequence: CASRETDSYGYTF. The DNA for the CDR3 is TGTGCCAGCAGAGAGACGGACAGCTATGGCTACACCTTC.

The CDR3 DNA sequence: TGTGCCAGCAGTGAGACCGGGACAGGGGTCCACGAGCAGTACTTC. Amino acid sequence: CASSETGTGVHEQYF. V usage is TRBV7-3 and J usage is TRBJ2-7, with 10 bases aligning to TRBD1. The CDR3 is 15 residues long. V lost 6 bases, J lost 5 bases, and 10 bases stayed unmatched. CDR1 is SGHTA, CDR2 FQGTGA, per germline.

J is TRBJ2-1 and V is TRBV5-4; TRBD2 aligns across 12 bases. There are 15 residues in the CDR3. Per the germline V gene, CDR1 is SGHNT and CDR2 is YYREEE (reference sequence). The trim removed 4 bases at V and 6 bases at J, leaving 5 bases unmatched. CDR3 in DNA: TGTGCCAGCAGCCCTAGCGGGGGGGCCCTCAATGAGCAGTTCTTC. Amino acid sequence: CASSPSGGALNEQFF. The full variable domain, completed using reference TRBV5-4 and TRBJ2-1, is ETGVTQSPTHLIKTRGQQVTLRCSSQSGHNTVSWYQQALGQGPQFIFQYYREEENGRGNFPPRFSGLQFPNYSSELNVNALELDDSALYLCASSPSGGALNEQFFGPGTRLTVL.

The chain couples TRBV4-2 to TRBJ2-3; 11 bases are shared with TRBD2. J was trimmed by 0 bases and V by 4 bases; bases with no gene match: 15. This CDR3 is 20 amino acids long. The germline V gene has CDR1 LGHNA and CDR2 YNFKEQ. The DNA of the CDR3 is TGTGCCAGCAGCCTCGGACGACAGACTAGCGGGGTCGCTAGCACAGATACGCAGTATTTT. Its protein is CASSLGRQTSGVASTDTQYF.

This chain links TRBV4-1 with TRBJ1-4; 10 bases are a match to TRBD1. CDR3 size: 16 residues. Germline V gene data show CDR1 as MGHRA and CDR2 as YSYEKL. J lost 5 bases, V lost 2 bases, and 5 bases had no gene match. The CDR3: CASSQMPGQGNEKLFF. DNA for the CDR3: TGCGCCAGCAGCCAAATGCCGGGACAGGGGAATGAAAAACTGTTTTTT.

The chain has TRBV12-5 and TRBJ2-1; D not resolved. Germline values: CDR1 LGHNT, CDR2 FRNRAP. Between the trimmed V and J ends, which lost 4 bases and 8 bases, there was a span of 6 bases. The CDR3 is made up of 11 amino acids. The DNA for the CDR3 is TGTGCTAGTGGTTCACAATATGAGCAGTTCTTC. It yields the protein CASGSQYEQFF.

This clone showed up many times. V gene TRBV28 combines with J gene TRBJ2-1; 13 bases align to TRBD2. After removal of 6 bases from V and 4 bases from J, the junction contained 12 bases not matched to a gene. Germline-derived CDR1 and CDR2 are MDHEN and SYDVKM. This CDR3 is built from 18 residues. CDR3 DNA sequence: TGTGCCAGCAGCCTTCTGCAGACTAGCGGGGGGCTTTACAATGAGCAGTTCTTC. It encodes CASSLLQTSGGLYNEQFF.

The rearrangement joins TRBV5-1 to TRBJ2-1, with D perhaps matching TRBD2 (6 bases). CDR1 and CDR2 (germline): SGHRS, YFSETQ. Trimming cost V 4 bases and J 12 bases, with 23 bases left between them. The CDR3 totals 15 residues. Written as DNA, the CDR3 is TGCGCCAGCAGCCCCCTATCTAGCGACGGAGTCGGGCAGTTCTTC. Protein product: CASSPLSSDGVGQFF.

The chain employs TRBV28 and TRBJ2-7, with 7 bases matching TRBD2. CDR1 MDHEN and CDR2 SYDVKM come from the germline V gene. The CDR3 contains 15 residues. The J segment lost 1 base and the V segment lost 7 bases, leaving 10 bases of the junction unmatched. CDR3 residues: CASKPQGGPSYEQYF. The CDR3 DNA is TGTGCCAGCAAACCTCAGGGAGGGCCTTCCTACGAGCAGTACTTC.

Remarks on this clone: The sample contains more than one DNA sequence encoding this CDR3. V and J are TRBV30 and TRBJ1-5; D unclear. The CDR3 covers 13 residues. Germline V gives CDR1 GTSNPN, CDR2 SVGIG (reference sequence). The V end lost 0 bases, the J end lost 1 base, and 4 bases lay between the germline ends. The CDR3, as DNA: TGTGCCTGGAGTGTACAAAGCAATCAGCCCCAGCATTTT. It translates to CAWSVQSNQPQHF.

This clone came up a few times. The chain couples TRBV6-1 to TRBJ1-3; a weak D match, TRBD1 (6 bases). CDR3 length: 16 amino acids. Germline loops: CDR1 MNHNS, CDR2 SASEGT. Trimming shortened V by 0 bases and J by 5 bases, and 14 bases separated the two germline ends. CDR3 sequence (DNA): TGTGCCAGCAGTGAAGCGCTTTGGCAGGGGAGAAACACCATATATTTT. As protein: CASSEALWQGRNTIYF.

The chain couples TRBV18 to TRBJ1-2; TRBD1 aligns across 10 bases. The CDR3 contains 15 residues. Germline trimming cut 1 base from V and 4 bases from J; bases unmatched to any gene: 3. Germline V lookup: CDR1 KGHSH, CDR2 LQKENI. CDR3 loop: CASSPQGQGPYGYTF. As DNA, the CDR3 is TGTGCCAGCTCACCACAGGGACAGGGGCCCTATGGCTACACCTTC.